The clone carrying this T cell receptor beta chain has only a few counts. CDR3 length equals 14 residues. Germline V gene lookup returns CDR1 SGHAT and CDR2 FQNNGV. With V trimmed by 2 bases and J by 2 bases, 2 bases remained unmatched. These data are taken from a study of T-cell memory formation after mild COVID-19. TCRdb re-derived calls from the 5' RACE reads in MiXCR, one entry per CDR3 protein. This repertoire shows 410,000 or so distinct CDR3 sequences, more than 20% found once; its top ten account for around 12%. This chain links TRBV11-2 with TRBJ1-1; 7 bases align to TRBD1. This sequence was found in an adult woman who had mild COVID-19 (a few samples of this study predate the infection). Cell type and time point are not known. Sequences were obtained from PBMCs or a T cell subset sorted from them (not recorded which). This CDR3 is CASSLWDRNTEAFF. CDR3 bases: TGTGCCAGCAGCTTATGGGACAGAAACACTGAAGCTTTCTTT.